This T cell receptor beta chain is drawn from a study of radiotherapy plus CTLA-4 blockade in lung cancer. About the study: About a sixth of enrolled patients responded objectively, and more than 30% had disease control.

Profiled with immunoSEQ multiplex PCR; TCRdb holds only in-frame clones, not every one. The sample yields about 73,000 clones, around 87% seen once. Study-wide findings and caveats: Early blood T cell clone dynamics reportedly forecast response best, with interferon-beta. Clones of tumor-derived TCRs expanded in blood after radiotherapy plus ipilimumab.

Details on this clone: As yet, its antigen is unknown.

The source of this sequence is a human donor with non-small cell lung cancer that progressed on radiotherapy plus ipilimumab. The sample consisted of peripheral blood, taken from a patient treated with radiotherapy plus ipilimumab.

The CDR3 region has the DNA TGTGCCAAAAGCGGGAGGGCGGCAGATACGCAGTATTTT. Amino acid sequence: CAKSGRAADTQYF. J is TRBJ2-3 and V is TRBV2; 10 nucleotides align to TRBD2. The V gene end was trimmed by 10 bases and the J gene end by 4 bases; junction bases not matched to a gene: 5. The CDR3 extends over 13 amino acids. Germline V gene data show CDR1 as SNHLY and CDR2 as FYNNEI.